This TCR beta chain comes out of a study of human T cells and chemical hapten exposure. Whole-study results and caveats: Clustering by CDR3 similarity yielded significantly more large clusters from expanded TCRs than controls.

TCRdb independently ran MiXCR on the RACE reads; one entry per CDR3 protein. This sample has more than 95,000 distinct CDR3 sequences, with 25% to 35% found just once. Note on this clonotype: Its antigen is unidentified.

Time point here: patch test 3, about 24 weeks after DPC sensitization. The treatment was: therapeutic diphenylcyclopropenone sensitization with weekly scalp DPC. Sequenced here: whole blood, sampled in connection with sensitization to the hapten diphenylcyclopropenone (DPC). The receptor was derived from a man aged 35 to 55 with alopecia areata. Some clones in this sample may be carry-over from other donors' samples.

DNA for the CDR3: TGTGCCAGCAGGGGGAGGACAGGGGCCCTGAGCTCTGGAAACACCATATATTTT. Protein: CASRGRTGALSSGNTIYF. The rearrangement links TRBV2 to TRBJ1-3; TRBD1 aligns across 9 bases. The ends lost 6 bases at V and 0 bases at J; junction bases unmatched: 12. Germline V CDR1 and CDR2: SNHLY, FYNNEI. The CDR3 runs 18 residues.